The clone carrying this T cell receptor beta chain was picked up a small number of times. Its antigen is undetermined. These data come from a study of response to subunit inactivated influenza vaccine. General study findings and limits: The authors proposed limited new T cell recruitment per seasonal influenza vaccination.

One entry per CDR3 protein results from TCRdb running MiXCR on the RT-PCR reads. Of some 500,000 distinct CDR3 sequences in the sample, about 15% were seen once. This CDR3 has 18 amino acids. V was cut by 0 bases and J by 0 bases, with 15 bases left in between. CDR1 and CDR2 from the germline V gene are MNHEY and SVGAGI. The sequence came from a man between 50 and 75 years old who received an inactivated influenza vaccine. The specimen comprised CD4+ T cells sorted from PBMCs, sampled roughly 24 months after vaccination. The rearrangement uses TRBV6-5 and TRBJ1-5; D is perhaps TRBD1 (5 bases). The DNA of the CDR3 is TGTGCCAGCAGTTACTCGAGTCGAAACAGGTATAGCAATCAGCCCCAGCATTTT. Translating it yields CASSYSSRNRYSNQPQHF.